Presented here are 8 T cell receptor beta chains from one specimen sequenced in a study of cytomegalovirus exposure and HLA in healthy donors. This PCR relied on a set of 60 Vbeta primers and 13 Jbeta primers. Method: immunoSEQ multiplex PCR; TCRdb's copy keeps in-frame clones and lacks some. The table records about 140,000 clones, just under 85% of them present only once. Sample: PBMCs. Every receptor here comes from a woman aged 40 to 50 in good health and CMV-seronegative.

V is TRBV2 and J is TRBJ2-6, with D maybe TRBD1 (5 bases). The germline V and J ends were trimmed by 3 bases and 3 bases, with 9 bases remaining between them. This CDR3 is built from 15 residues. Per the germline V gene, CDR1 is SNHLY and CDR2 is FYNNEI. In DNA, the CDR3 is TGTGCCAGCAGTGATCAGGGTAGTGGGGCCAACGTCCTGACTTTC. It yields the protein CASSDQGSGANVLTF.

V usage is TRBV28 and J usage is TRBJ1-2, with D maybe TRBD1 (5 bases). Deletions cut 4 bases from V and 2 bases from J, with 11 bases between. This CDR3 has 14 amino acids. Looked up from germline, CDR1 is MDHEN and CDR2 is SYDVKM. In DNA, the CDR3 is TGTGCCAGCAGTTCTCGACAGTGGAACTATGGCTACACCTTC. Its translation is CASSSRQWNYGYTF.

The chain recombines TRBV4-3 with TRBJ2-7; TRBD2 agrees at 8 bases. The CDR3 is 16 residues long. With V trimmed by 5 bases and J by 0 bases, 9 bases remained unmatched. CDR1 and CDR2 (germline): LGHNA, YSLEER. CDR3 nucleotides: TGCGCCAGCAGCTCCAGATGGCGGGGGGCCTCCTACGAGCAGTACTTC. Its protein product is CASSSRWRGASYEQYF.

CDR3: CASSGGRGTGFGETQYF. The CDR3 DNA reads TGTGCCAGCAGTGGGGGGCGTGGGACAGGGTTTGGGGAGACCCAGTACTTC. The chain carries TRBV28 and TRBJ2-5, with 9 nucleotides matching TRBD1. V lost 5 bases and J lost 5; bases outside the gene matches: 15. Germline values: CDR1 MDHEN, CDR2 SYDVKM. The CDR3 extends over 17 amino acids. The entire variable domain, with the rest obtained from reference TRBV28 and TRBJ2-5, is as follows: DVKVTQSSRYLVKRTGEKVFLECVQDMDHENMFWYRQDPGLGLRLIYFSYDVKMKEKGDIPEGYSVSREKKERFSLILESASTNQTSMYLCASSGGRGTGFGETQYFGPGTRLLVL.

V gene TRBV14 combines with J gene TRBJ1-1, with 9 nucleotides matching TRBD1. Germline assignment: CDR1 SGHDN and CDR2 FVKESK. Trimming removed 4 bases from V and 0 bases from J; junction bases left unmatched: 6. The CDR3 sequence is 16 residues long. The CDR3 bases are TGTGCCAGCAGCCGGGGACAGGGTCTCATGAACACTGAAGCTTTCTTT. Its protein is CASSRGQGLMNTEAFF.

The chain employs TRBV15 and TRBJ1-1; the D gene is possibly TRBD1 (5 bases). V was shortened by 1 base and J by 6 bases, with 15 bases between the two germline ends. Per the germline V gene, CDR1 is LNHNV and CDR2 is YYDKDF (reference sequence). The CDR3 sequence is 15 residues long. This chain's CDR3 is CATSRVGAWGAEAFF. CDR3 nucleotide sequence: TGTGCCACCAGCAGAGTTGGGGCTTGGGGGGCTGAAGCTTTCTTT.

This clone was detected only once. The chain couples TRBV6-6 to TRBJ2-1, with D perhaps matching TRBD2 (5 bases). This CDR3 is 11 amino acids long. Between the trimmed V and J ends, which lost 6 bases and 9 bases, there was a span of 9 bases. CDR1 and CDR2 (germline): MNHNY, SVGAGI (reference sequence). The DNA for the CDR3 is TGTGCCAGCAGAGCCGAGGGTGAGCAGTTCTTC. Amino acid sequence: CASRAEGEQFF.

This clone was found once. The chain has TRBV20-1 and TRBJ1-1; D uncertain. CDR1 and CDR2 from the germline V gene are DFQATT and SNEGSKA (reference sequence). V was shortened by 3 bases and J by 3 bases, with 5 bases between the two germline ends. The CDR3 runs to 11 residues. The CDR3 loop reads CSARADTEAFF. Written as DNA, the CDR3 is TGCAGTGCTAGGGCAGACACTGAAGCTTTCTTT.